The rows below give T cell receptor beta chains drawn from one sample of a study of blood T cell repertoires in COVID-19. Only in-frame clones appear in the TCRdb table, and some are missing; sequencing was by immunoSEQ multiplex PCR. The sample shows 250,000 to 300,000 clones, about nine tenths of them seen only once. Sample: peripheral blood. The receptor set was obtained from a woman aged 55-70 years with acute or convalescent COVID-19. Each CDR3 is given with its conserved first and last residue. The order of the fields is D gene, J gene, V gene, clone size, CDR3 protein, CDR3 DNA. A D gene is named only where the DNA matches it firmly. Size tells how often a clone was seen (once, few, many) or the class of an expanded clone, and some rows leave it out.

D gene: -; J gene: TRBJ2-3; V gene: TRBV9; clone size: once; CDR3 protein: CASSVDPPGGLTDTQYF; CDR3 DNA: TGTGCCAGCAGCGTAGATCCCCCGGGGGGCCTCACAGATACGCAGTATTTT
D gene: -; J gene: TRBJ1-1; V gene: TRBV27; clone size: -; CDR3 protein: CASSSGGRNTEAFF; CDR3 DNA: TGTGCCAGCAGTTCAGGAGGTAGAAACACTGAAGCTTTCTTT
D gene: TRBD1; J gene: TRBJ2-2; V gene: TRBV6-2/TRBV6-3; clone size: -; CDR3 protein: CASSRQGGTGELFF; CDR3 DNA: TGTGCCAGCAGTAGACAGGGCGGTACCGGGGAGCTGTTTTTT
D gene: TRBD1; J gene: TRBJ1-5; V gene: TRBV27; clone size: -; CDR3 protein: CASSQGAGGNQPQHF; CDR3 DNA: TGTGCCAGCAGTCAGGGGGCGGGTGGCAATCAGCCCCAGCATTTT
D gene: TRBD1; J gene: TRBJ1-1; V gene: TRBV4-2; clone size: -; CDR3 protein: CASSQRDRASPAFF; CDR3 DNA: TGTGCCAGCAGCCAACGGGACAGGGCCTCACCCGCTTTCTTT
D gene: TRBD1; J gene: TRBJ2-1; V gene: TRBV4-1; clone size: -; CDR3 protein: CASSQQPGQGYNEQFF; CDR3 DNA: TGCGCCAGCAGCCAACAACCGGGACAGGGCTACAATGAGCAGTTCTTC
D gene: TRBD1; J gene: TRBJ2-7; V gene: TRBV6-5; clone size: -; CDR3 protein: CASGPDRGPYEQYF; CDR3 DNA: TGTGCCAGCGGACCGGACAGGGGCCCCTACGAGCAGTACTTC
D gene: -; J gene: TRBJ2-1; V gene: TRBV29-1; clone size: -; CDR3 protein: CSVVGLANEQFF; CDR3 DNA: TGCAGCGTTGTGGGTCTAGCGAATGAGCAGTTCTTC
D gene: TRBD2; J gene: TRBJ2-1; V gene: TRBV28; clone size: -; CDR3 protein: CASSPRTSGKIEQFF; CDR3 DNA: TGTGCCAGCAGTCCTCGGACTAGCGGGAAGATTGAGCAGTTCTTC
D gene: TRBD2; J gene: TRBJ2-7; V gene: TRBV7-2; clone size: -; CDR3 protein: CASSDLAGVSEQYF; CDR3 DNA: TGTGCCAGCAGCGATCTAGCGGGAGTCTCCGAGCAGTACTTC
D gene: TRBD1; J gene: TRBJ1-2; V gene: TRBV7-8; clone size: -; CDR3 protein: CASSLVGQGPYGYTF; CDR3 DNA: TGTGCCAGCAGCTTAGTTGGACAGGGTCCCTATGGCTACACCTTC
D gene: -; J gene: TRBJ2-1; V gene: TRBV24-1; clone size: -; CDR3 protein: CATSDLGARDNEQFF; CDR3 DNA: TGTGCCACCAGTGATTTGGGAGCACGGGATAATGAGCAGTTCTTC
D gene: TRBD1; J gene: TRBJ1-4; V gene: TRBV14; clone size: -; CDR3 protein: CASSPRQGREKLFF; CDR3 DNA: TGTGCCAGCAGCCCGCGACAGGGTCGAGAAAAACTGTTTTTT
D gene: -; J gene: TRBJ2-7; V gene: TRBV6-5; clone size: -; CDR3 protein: CASSYSRLGSSYEQYF; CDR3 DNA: TGTGCCAGCAGTTACTCGAGGCTCGGTAGCTCCTACGAGCAGTACTTC
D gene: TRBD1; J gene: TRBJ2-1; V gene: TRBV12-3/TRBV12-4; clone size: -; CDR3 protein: CASSQGTAHEQFF; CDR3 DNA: TGTGCCAGCAGTCAAGGGACAGCCCATGAGCAGTTCTTC
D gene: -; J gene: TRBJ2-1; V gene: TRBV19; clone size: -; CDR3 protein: CASTRVLSSYNEQFF; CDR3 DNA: TGTGCCAGTACCCGGGTGCTTAGCTCCTACAATGAGCAGTTCTTC
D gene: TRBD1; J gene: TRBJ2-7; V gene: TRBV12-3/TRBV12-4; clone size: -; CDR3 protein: CASSLGQNYEQYF; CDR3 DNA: TGTGCCAGCAGTTTGGGACAGAACTACGAGCAGTACTTC
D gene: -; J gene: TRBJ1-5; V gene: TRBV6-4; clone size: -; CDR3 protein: CASTIRGDLEYSNQPQHF; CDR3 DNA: TGTGCCAGCACGATAAGGGGCGACTTAGAATATAGCAATCAGCCCCAGCATTTT
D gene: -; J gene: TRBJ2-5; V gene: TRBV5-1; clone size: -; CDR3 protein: CASSSGLRGETQYF; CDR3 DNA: TGCGCCAGCAGCTCGGGCCTAAGGGGGGAGACCCAGTACTTC
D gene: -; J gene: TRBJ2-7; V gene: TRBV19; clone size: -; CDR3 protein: CASSIGLASYEQYF; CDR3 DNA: TGTGCCAGTAGTATAGGGCTAGCGAGCTACGAGCAGTACTTC
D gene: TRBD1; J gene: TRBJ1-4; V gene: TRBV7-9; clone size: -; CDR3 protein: CASSTPGGGEKLFF; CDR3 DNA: TGTGCCAGCAGCACCCCAGGGGGCGGTGAAAAACTGTTTTTT
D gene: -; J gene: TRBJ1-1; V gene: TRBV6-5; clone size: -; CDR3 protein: CASSPPPGGRTEAFF; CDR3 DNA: TGTGCCAGCAGCCCCCCTCCGGGGGGACGCACTGAAGCTTTCTTT
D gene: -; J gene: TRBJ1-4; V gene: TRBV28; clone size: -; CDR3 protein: CASRTGDHEKLFF; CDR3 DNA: TGTGCCAGCAGGACGGGGGATCATGAAAAACTGTTTTTT
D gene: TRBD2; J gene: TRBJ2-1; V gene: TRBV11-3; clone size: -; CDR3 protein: CASSLGLAGVKFF; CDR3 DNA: TGTGCCAGCAGCTTAGGACTAGCGGGAGTAAAGTTCTTC
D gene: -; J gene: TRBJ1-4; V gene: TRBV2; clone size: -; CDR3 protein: CASRRTGRGTNEKLFF; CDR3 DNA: TGTGCCAGCAGACGCACAGGGAGAGGCACTAATGAAAAACTGTTTTTT
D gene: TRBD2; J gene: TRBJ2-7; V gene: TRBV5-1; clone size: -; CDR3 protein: CASSLGLGPYEQYF; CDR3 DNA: TGCGCCAGCAGCTTAGGACTAGGCCCCTACGAGCAGTACTTC
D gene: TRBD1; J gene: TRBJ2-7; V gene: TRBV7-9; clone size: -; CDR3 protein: CASSLAQGAAYEQYF; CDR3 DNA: TGTGCCAGCAGCTTAGCACAGGGGGCAGCGTACGAGCAGTACTTC
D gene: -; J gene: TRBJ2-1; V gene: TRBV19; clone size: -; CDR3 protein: CASSILVRTGARNEQFF; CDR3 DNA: TGTGCCAGTAGTATACTAGTTCGGACTGGCGCTCGAAATGAGCAGTTCTTC
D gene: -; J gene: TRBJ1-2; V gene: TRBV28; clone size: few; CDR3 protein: CASSLRPWRVGGYTF; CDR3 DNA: TGTGCCAGCAGTTTACGTCCTTGGAGGGTAGGAGGCTACACCTTC
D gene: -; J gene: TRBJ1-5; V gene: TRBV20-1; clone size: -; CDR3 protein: CSASWGGQPQHF; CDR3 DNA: TGCAGTGCTAGTTGGGGGGGTCAGCCCCAGCATTTT
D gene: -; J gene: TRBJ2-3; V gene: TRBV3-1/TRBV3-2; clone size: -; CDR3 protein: CASSPTGGGFRTQYF; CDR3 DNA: TGTGCCAGCAGCCCGACGGGCGGGGGCTTTCGTACGCAGTATTTT